The 20 T cell receptor beta chains presented below share a single source sample, sequenced in a study of a mutant IDH1 vaccine in newly diagnosed glioma. The assay was immunoSEQ multiplex PCR, and TCRdb's table has in-frame clones only and misses some. The data show roughly 60,000 clones, 80% to 90% seen once. Their recognized antigens are unknown. Regarding time point: week 35, safety follow-up. The study gave 300 ug of mutant IDH1 20-mer peptide per vaccine dose, with topical imiquimod. The specimen comprised PBMCs, sampled from a glioma patient whose treatment included an IDH1 peptide vaccine. These receptors were obtained from a man aged 40-49 years with glioma.

This chain uses TRBV4-3 with TRBJ2-7; the D gene could be TRBD1 or TRBD2 (5 bases each). The ends were cut back, 4 bases at V and 2 bases at J, with 15 bases in the middle. CDR3 size: 15 residues. CDR1 and CDR2 from the germline V gene are LGHNA and YSLEER. Here the CDR3 DNA reads TGCGCCAGCAGCCTACACCGGGACCGGGCCTACGAGCAGTACTTC. Its translation: CASSLHRDRAYEQYF.

In this sample, this clone turned up once. This rearrangement joins TRBV29-1 to TRBJ1-5, with TRBD1 as a possible D gene (6 bases). CDR3 length: 13 amino acids. Germline values: CDR1 SQVTM, CDR2 ANQGSEA. Trimming removed 6 bases from V and 7 bases from J, with 16 bases in between. CDR3 amino acids: CSVILQGRQPQHF. CDR3 nucleotides: TGCAGCGTGATCCTACAGGGTAGGCAGCCCCAGCATTTT.

The chain couples TRBV19 to TRBJ2-5; D gene uncertain. V dropped 5 bases and J dropped 4 bases, with 11 bases sitting between them. Germline loops: CDR1 LNHDA, CDR2 SQIVND (reference sequence). The CDR3 is made up of 13 amino acids. CDR3 nucleotide sequence: TGTGCCAGTAGTTTGTATCGGCGAGAGACCCAGTACTTC. Residues: CASSLYRRETQYF.

A single count supports this clone. V gene TRBV10-3 combines with J gene TRBJ2-7; D is undetermined. CDR1 and CDR2 (germline): ENHRY, SYGVKD. The length of the CDR3 is 12 residues. V was cut by 6 bases and J by 6 bases, with 12 bases left in between. CDR3 coding DNA: TGTGCCATCAGCCCTGGCAGTTCCGAGCAGTACTTC. It translates to CAISPGSSEQYF.

The chain joins TRBV18 to TRBJ2-5; TRBD1 matches 10 bases. The DNA matches TRBJ2-7 better at its end, which makes the J call doubtful. CDR1 KGHSH and CDR2 LQKENI come from the germline V gene. This CDR3 is 16 amino acids long. The CDR3 coding sequence is TGTGCCAGCTCGCGCGGACAGGGGGGGAAGTACTACGAGCAGTACTTC. It is translated as CASSRGQGGKYYEQYF.

The genes are TRBV4-3 and TRBJ2-2; D not certain. Trimming shortened V by 0 bases and J by 7 bases, and 12 bases separated the two germline ends. CDR3 length: 15 residues. The V gene's germline CDR1 is LGHNA and CDR2 YSLEER. CDR3 sequence: CASSQEVLGIGELFF. CDR3 DNA sequence: TGCGCCAGCAGCCAAGAGGTTTTGGGGATCGGGGAGCTGTTTTTT.

The V gene is TRBV2, the J gene TRBJ2-1; 9 bases are shared with TRBD2. This CDR3 comprises 15 residues. V shed 6 bases and J 5 bases; nucleotides not matched to a gene: 8. Germline V CDR1 and CDR2: SNHLY, FYNNEI. The CDR3 here is CASRKREEGNNEQFF. CDR3 in DNA: TGTGCCAGCAGGAAGCGGGAGGAGGGAAACAATGAGCAGTTCTTC.

The rearrangement joins TRBV19 to TRBJ1-1, with 10 bases identical to TRBD1. Germline V gene data show CDR1 as LNHDA and CDR2 as SQIVND (reference sequence). V lost 5 bases, J lost 10 bases, and 7 bases stayed unmatched. This CDR3 has 13 amino acids. CDR3 protein: CASSPRWTGGAFF. The CDR3 coding sequence is TGTGCCAGTAGTCCCCGGTGGACAGGGGGAGCTTTCTTT.

This clone was counted once. The V gene is TRBV19, the J gene TRBJ2-5; 8 bases align to TRBD1. With 5 bases clipped from V and 5 bases from J, the junction kept 7 bases outside the gene matches. Germline CDR1 reads LNHDA; CDR2 reads SQIVND (reference sequence). The CDR3 consists of 14 residues. This CDR3 reads CASSGQGAEETQYF. The CDR3, as DNA: TGTGCCAGTAGTGGTCAGGGGGCTGAGGAGACCCAGTACTTC.

There are a few counts of this clone. J is TRBJ2-7 and V is TRBV23-1; the match to TRBD1 covers 8 bases. TRBV23-1 is treated as an ORF (open reading frame) with a function not yet certain. The CDR3 length is 15 residues. V shed 3 bases and J 0 bases; nucleotides not matched to a gene: 4. Written as DNA, the CDR3 is TGCGCCAGCAGTCAGCTGACAGGGGCCTCCTACGAGCAGTACTTC. This codes for CASSQLTGASYEQYF.

This chain uses TRBV10-1 with TRBJ2-2; D possibly corresponds to TRBD1 (6 bases). The CDR3 runs 17 residues. V lost 2 bases to trimming and J lost 0 bases, with 13 bases between them. The germline V gene encodes CDR1 WNHNN and CDR2 SYGVQD (reference sequence). The CDR3 DNA reads as TGCGCCAGCAGTGAGCTGACAGGTTTCGCGAACACCGGGGAGCTGTTTTTT. Its translation: CASSELTGFANTGELFF.

This clone has just one count. V usage is TRBV10-3 and J usage is TRBJ2-7; D not resolved. Deletions cut 2 bases from V and 7 bases from J, with 15 bases between. The germline V gene has CDR1 ENHRY and CDR2 SYGVKD. The CDR3 contains 14 residues. CDR3 residues: CAISERLIPGEQYF. CDR3 DNA: TGTGCCATCAGTGAGCGACTGATCCCTGGGGAGCAGTACTTC.

J is TRBJ2-5 and V is TRBV19, with D perhaps matching TRBD1 or TRBD2 (6 bases each). The ends were cut back, 4 bases at V and 5 bases at J, with 17 bases in the middle. CDR1 LNHDA and CDR2 SQIVND come from the germline V gene (reference sequence). The CDR3 sequence is 15 residues long. The CDR3 spells CASSKARGAIETQYF. CDR3 bases: TGTGCCAGTAGTAAAGCGAGGGGGGCCATTGAGACCCAGTACTTC.

The chain joins TRBV7-6 to TRBJ2-7; D is unclear. CDR1 is SGHVS and CDR2 is FNYEAQ in the germline V gene. Between the trimmed V and J ends, which lost 4 bases and 2 bases, there was a span of 12 bases. This CDR3 has 14 amino acids. The CDR3 DNA follows: TGTGCCAGCAGCTCCCCAGGCATTCCCTACGAGCAGTACTTC. Amino acid sequence: CASSSPGIPYEQYF.

The sample holds a few counts of this clone. The CDR3 nucleotides read TGTGCCAGCAGCTGGTTTAGCGGGAGACAAGAGACCCAGTACTTC. It yields the protein CASSWFSGRQETQYF. The V gene is TRBV5-6, the J gene TRBJ2-5; 9 bases line up with TRBD2. This CDR3 region has 15 residues. In germline, CDR1 is SGHDT, CDR2 YYEEEE. The ends lost 3 bases at V and 2 bases at J; junction bases unmatched: 5.

This chain uses TRBV5-8 with TRBJ2-7; D not resolved. From germline, CDR1 is SGHTS and CDR2 YDEGEE. The CDR3 length is 15 residues. V was cut by 0 bases and J by 2 bases, with 12 bases left in between. The CDR3 reads CASSLAASFTYEQYF. The DNA of the CDR3 is TGTGCCAGCAGCTTGGCTGCATCATTTACCTACGAGCAGTACTTC.

V usage is TRBV7-2 and J usage is TRBJ1-1, with 10 bases identical to TRBD1. CDR3 length equals 13 residues. The germline V gene has CDR1 SGHTA and CDR2 FQGNSA. V was pared by 3 bases and J by 10 bases, with 5 bases of the junction left unmatched. CDR3 residues: CASSFRDRGVAFF. The CDR3 DNA sequence: TGTGCCAGCAGCTTCCGGGACAGGGGAGTAGCTTTCTTT.

The J gene is TRBJ2-5, the V gene TRBV6-6, with 7 nucleotides matching TRBD1. CDR1 is MNHNY and CDR2 is SVGAGI in the germline V gene (reference sequence). Germline trimming cut 6 bases from V and 5 bases from J; bases unmatched to any gene: 15. The CDR3 has 16 amino acids. The CDR3 DNA is TGTGCCAGCAGCACCATACAGGGGATGTCGCACGAGACCCAGTACTTC. This gives the protein CASSTIQGMSHETQYF.

This clone was detected only a few times. The V call is TRBV10-3, the J call TRBJ2-1, with 7 bases lining up with TRBD2. V lost 6 bases and J lost 6; bases outside the gene matches: 2. The CDR3 has 12 amino acids. The germline gives CDR1 ENHRY, CDR2 SYGVKD. The CDR3 sequence is CAIRGGSNEQFF. For the CDR3, the DNA is TGTGCCATCAGGGGGGGGAGCAATGAGCAGTTCTTC.

The rearrangement joins TRBV5-5 to TRBJ1-1; a possible D gene is TRBD1 (5 bases). V was shortened by 0 bases and J by 2 bases, with 8 bases between the two germline ends. The CDR3 runs to 14 residues. CDR1 and CDR2 from the germline V gene are SGHKS and YYEKEE (reference sequence). Here the CDR3 reads CASSLGGTNTEAFF. CDR3 coding DNA: TGTGCCAGCAGCTTGGGGGGCACAAACACTGAAGCTTTCTTT.